Following are 27 T cell receptor beta chains from one sample sequenced in a study of T cells after yellow fever vaccination. TCRdb itself ran the 5' RACE reads through MiXCR, one entry per CDR3 protein. The data show roughly 340,000 distinct CDR3 sequences, approximately 9% seen once. The source was PBMCs, collected on the day of the first yellow fever vaccination. Receptors were obtained from a young man who received the YFV17D yellow fever vaccine.

On this clonotype: A much larger clone differs by one base, so this may be a read error. The chain carries TRBV6-1 and TRBJ1-3; D might be TRBD1 (5 bases). This CDR3 spans 15 amino acids. Trimming left V 5 bases short and J 11 bases short, with 22 bases between. Germline assignment: CDR1 MNHNS and CDR2 SASEGT. The CDR3 sequence: CASSPHGVGPDAIYF. The CDR3 nucleotides read TGTGCCAGCAGTCCCCATGGAGTGGGGCCGGACGCCATATATTTT.

This clonotype was seen more than once but under ten times. The J gene is TRBJ2-7, the V gene TRBV6-2 or TRBV6-3, with TRBD2 matching over 8 bases. The ends lost 6 bases at V and 1 base at J; junction bases unmatched: 8. This CDR3 comprises 15 residues. Germline V gene data show CDR1 as MNHEY and CDR2 as SVGEGT. CDR3 bases: TGTGCCAGCAGACGTGCGGCGGGGGGTTCCTACGAGCAGTACGTC. Protein: CASRRAAGGSYEQYV.

The rearrangement uses TRBV5-1 and TRBJ2-7; TRBD1 might be the D (5 bases). The CDR3 totals 15 residues. Germline CDR1 and CDR2: SGHRS and YFSETQ. V lost 0 bases to trimming and J lost 0 bases, with 10 bases between them. CDR3 nucleotides: TGCGCCAGCAGCTTGGAGGGGCCGAGCTCCTACGAGCAGTACTTC. Its translation is CASSLEGPSSYEQYF.

In its sample, this clonotype was seen a few times. The V call is TRBV5-1, the J call TRBJ2-1, with D perhaps TRBD2 (6 bases). V lost 1 base and J lost 2, with 16 bases in between. This CDR3 comprises 17 residues. Germline-derived CDR1 and CDR2 are SGHRS and YFSETQ. The CDR3 region has the DNA TGCGCCAGCAGCTTGTACGGTGGGGGGACGACCTACAATGAGCAGTTCTTC. Its translation is CASSLYGGGTTYNEQFF.

The sample holds many counts of this clonotype. V usage is TRBV6-2 or TRBV6-3 and J usage is TRBJ2-3; D call uncertain. V was clipped by 2 bases and J by 2 bases, with 8 bases between them. The CDR3 has 14 residues. Germline CDR1 reads MNHEY; CDR2 reads SVGEGT. CDR3 amino acids: CASSYRGYTDTQYF. CDR3 DNA: TGTGCCAGCAGTTACCGCGGATACACAGATACGCAGTATTTT.

This clonotype was seen more than once but under ten times. This sequence joins TRBV12-3 or TRBV12-4 and TRBJ2-1, with TRBD1 as a possible D gene (6 bases). The CDR3 is made up of 15 amino acids. Deletions cut 6 bases from V and 6 bases from J, with 18 bases between. For the CDR3, the DNA is TGTGCCAGCAGCCTGACAGGTGTAACTCGCAATGAGCAGTTCTTC. Protein: CASSLTGVTRNEQFF.

V gene TRBV7-6 combines with J gene TRBJ1-1, with a weak D call TRBD1 (6 bases). From germline, CDR1 is SGHVS and CDR2 FNYEAQ. The CDR3 has 16 amino acids. The V end lost 5 bases, the J end lost 0 bases, and 16 bases lay between the germline ends. The CDR3 is CASSPRGGSMNTEAFF. CDR3 nucleotide sequence: TGTGCCAGCAGCCCTAGAGGGGGTTCCATGAACACTGAAGCTTTCTTT.

The V gene is TRBV20-1, the J gene TRBJ2-3, with a tentative D call TRBD1 (5 bases). The germline V gene encodes CDR1 DFQATT and CDR2 SNEGSKA (reference sequence). V lost 1 base, J lost 4 bases, and 12 bases lay in between. This CDR3 comprises 14 residues. The CDR3 region has the DNA TGCAGTGCTAGAGCAGGGTCCGAGCCAGATACGCAGTATTTT. Translating it yields CSARAGSEPDTQYF.

Only a few counts were recorded for this clonotype. V gene TRBV7-2 combines with J gene TRBJ2-3; D gene unclear. Germline V gene data show CDR1 as SGHTA and CDR2 as FQGNSA. The V end lost 4 bases, the J end lost 6 bases, and 8 bases lay between the germline ends. The CDR3 consists of 12 residues. CDR3 in DNA: TGTGCCAGCAGCTCGTACGCCGATACGCAGTATTTT. Translated, it gives CASSSYADTQYF.

This clonotype was counted a few times. The chain recombines TRBV5-5 with TRBJ2-7, with 11 bases identical to TRBD2. The CDR3 extends over 15 amino acids. Germline assignment: CDR1 SGHKS and CDR2 YYEKEE (reference sequence). V lost 4 bases and J lost 4; bases outside the gene matches: 7. The CDR3 DNA reads as TGTGCCAGCAGCCCCGGGACTAGCGGCCCATACGAGCAGTACGTC. This encodes CASSPGTSGPYEQYV.

There are many counts of this clonotype. The rearrangement links TRBV20-1 to TRBJ1-5; the D gene is possibly TRBD1 (5 bases). V gave up 0 bases and J gave up 6 bases, with 9 bases separating them. CDR3 length: 13 amino acids. In germline, CDR1 is DFQATT, CDR2 SNEGSKA (reference sequence). This CDR3 reads CSAREGLAQPQHF. CDR3 nucleotides: TGCAGTGCTAGAGAGGGGCTAGCTCAGCCCCAGCATTTT.

The V call is TRBV5-1, the J call TRBJ2-7; TRBD1 is a possible D gene (5 bases). The V and J ends lost 0 bases and 5 bases respectively, with 12 bases between them. The germline V gene encodes CDR1 SGHRS and CDR2 YFSETQ. The CDR3 spans 14 residues. This CDR3 reads CASSLVAGQDEQYV. The CDR3 DNA sequence: TGCGCCAGCAGCTTGGTGGCAGGGCAAGACGAGCAGTACGTC.

The chain recombines TRBV11-2 with TRBJ2-1, with 7 bases fitting TRBD1. Germline assignment: CDR1 SGHAT and CDR2 FQNNGV. The V gene end was trimmed by 4 bases and the J gene end by 0 bases; junction bases not matched to a gene: 6. This CDR3 is 16 amino acids long. CDR3 protein: CASSSDRDSSYNEQFF. CDR3 coding DNA: TGTGCCAGCAGCTCAGACCGGGACAGCTCCTACAATGAGCAGTTCTTC.

This clonotype turned up a few times. The rearrangement uses TRBV20-1 and TRBJ2-1, with no clear D. Germline values: CDR1 DFQATT, CDR2 SNEGSKA (reference sequence). With 0 bases removed from V and 4 bases from J, the gap between germline ends came to 22 bases. The CDR3 consists of 18 residues. The DNA for the CDR3 is TGCAGTGCTAGAGATTTGAGATCTCCCCTAAGAAATTACAATGAGCAGTTCTTC. Amino acid sequence: CSARDLRSPLRNYNEQFF.

This clonotype was observed many times. The genes are TRBV25-1 and TRBJ2-3; tentatively, D is TRBD1 or TRBD2 (5 bases each). Germline lookup yields CDR1 MGHDK and CDR2 SYGVNS. CDR3 length: 15 amino acids. The V and J ends lost 7 bases and 6 bases respectively, with 20 bases between them. The CDR3 region has the DNA TGTGCCAGCACGATGATGTCGGGGCCCGGGGATACGCAGTATTTT. It yields the protein CASTMMSGPGDTQYF. The whole variable domain, remainder taken from reference TRBV25-1 and TRBJ2-3, is EADIYQTPRYLVIGTGKKITLECSQTMGHDKMYWYQQDPGMELHLIHYSYGVNSTEKGDLSSESTVSRIRTEHFPLTLESARPSHTSQYLCASTMMSGPGDTQYFGPGTRLTVL.

In this sample, this clonotype turned up a few times. The chain couples TRBV7-2 to TRBJ1-5; D might be TRBD1 (6 bases). The CDR3 sequence is 15 residues long. The V and J ends lost 5 bases and 7 bases respectively, with 18 bases between them. CDR1 is SGHTA and CDR2 is FQGNSA in the germline V gene. CDR3 sequence reads: CASSPEGGLRQPQHF. The CDR3 DNA reads TGTGCCAGCAGCCCCGAGGGGGGCTTACGGCAGCCCCAGCATTTT.

Only a few counts were recorded for this clonotype. The V gene is TRBV12-3 or TRBV12-4, the J gene TRBJ1-1, with D unclear. V gave up 3 bases and J gave up 2 bases, with 10 bases separating them. The CDR3 totals 14 residues. CDR3 DNA sequence: TGTGCCAGCAGTTTTGGGCAGATTAACACTGAAGCTTTCTTT. The encoded protein is CASSFGQINTEAFF.

This clonotype appeared a few times. The J gene is TRBJ2-3, the V gene TRBV20-1; 10 bases line up with TRBD2. The germline CDR1 and CDR2 sequences are DFQATT and SNEGSKA (reference sequence). The CDR3 covers 15 residues. V shed 6 bases and J 6 bases; nucleotides not matched to a gene: 12. This CDR3 reads CSAGGVAGGRDTQYF. CDR3 DNA sequence: TGCAGTGCGGGCGGGGTAGCGGGGGGCAGGGATACGCAGTATTTT.

The chain carries TRBV5-4 and TRBJ2-5; D possibly corresponds to TRBD1 (6 bases). The CDR3 totals 15 residues. Per the germline V gene, CDR1 is SGHNT and CDR2 is YYREEE (reference sequence). V dropped 0 bases and J dropped 5 bases, with 14 bases sitting between them. For the CDR3, the DNA is TGTGCCAGCAGCTTGGGAGACAGGAGAGGGGAGACCCAGTACTTC. Translated: CASSLGDRRGETQYF. Combining the CDR3 with reference TRBV5-4 and TRBJ2-5 gives the whole variable domain ETGVTQSPTHLIKTRGQQVTLRCSSQSGHNTVSWYQQALGQGPQFIFQYYREEENGRGNFPPRFSGLQFPNYSSELNVNALELDDSALYLCASSLGDRRGETQYFGPGTRLLVL.

This chain connects TRBV24-1 to TRBJ2-5; no clear D. The length of the CDR3 is 16 residues. Germline V CDR1 and CDR2: KGHDR, SFDVKD. V was shortened by 3 bases and J by 2 bases, with 15 bases between the two germline ends. The CDR3, as DNA: TGTGCCACCAGTGATCCCAAAGGTCCCGTTCAAGAGACCCAGTACTTC. This translates into CATSDPKGPVQETQYF.

This clonotype was observed many times. The rearrangement links TRBV10-3 to TRBJ1-1, with a tentative D call TRBD1 (5 bases). The V end lost 7 bases, the J end lost 4 bases, and 13 bases lay between the germline ends. CDR1 is ENHRY and CDR2 is SYGVKD in the germline V gene. This CDR3 has 13 amino acids. DNA of the CDR3: TGTGCCATCACACAACAGGAGGGCACTGAAGCTTTCTTT. Amino acid sequence: CAITQQEGTEAFF.

The chain employs TRBV3-1 and TRBJ1-6, with a tentative D call TRBD1 (5 bases). The length of the CDR3 is 12 residues. V gave up 4 bases and J gave up 15 bases, with 13 bases separating them. Germline V gives CDR1 LGHDT, CDR2 YNNKEL (reference sequence). CDR3 protein: CASSPRGYDLHF. In nucleotides, the CDR3 is TGTGCCAGCAGCCCGAGGGGATATGACCTCCACTTT.

The rearrangement uses TRBV4-1 and TRBJ2-3; 10 positions match TRBD2. CDR3 length: 16 amino acids. Trimming took 1 base from V and 6 from J; bases not matched to a gene: 7. Germline CDR1 and CDR2: MGHRA and YSYEKL. In DNA, the CDR3 is TGCGCCAGCAGCCAAGTTCCTAGCGGGGGCAGGGATACGCAGTATTTT. Translation: CASSQVPSGGRDTQYF.

This clonotype was recorded only once. The genes are TRBV25-1 and TRBJ1-5; D gene unclear. Trimming shortened V by 3 bases and J by 0 bases, and 12 bases separated the two germline ends. Per germline, CDR1 MGHDK and CDR2 SYGVNS. There are 16 residues in the CDR3. This CDR3 reads CASSDDEAVSNQPQHF. Written as DNA, the CDR3 is TGTGCCAGCAGTGACGATGAGGCCGTTAGCAATCAGCCCCAGCATTTT.

This clonotype appeared a few times. This sequence joins TRBV6-5 and TRBJ1-2; 7 bases are a match to TRBD1. The CDR3 has 16 amino acids. V was clipped by 0 bases and J by 0 bases; unmatched bases: 4. CDR1 is MNHEY and CDR2 is SVGAGI in the germline V gene. The DNA for the CDR3 is TGTGCCAGCAGTTACTCAGACAGGGCTACTAACTATGGCTACACCTTC. Amino acid sequence: CASSYSDRATNYGYTF.

The chain has TRBV12-3 or TRBV12-4 and TRBJ1-4; tentative D call: TRBD1 (6 bases). Deletions cut 7 bases from V and 8 bases from J, with 17 bases between. The CDR3 spans 14 residues. The CDR3 protein is CASTAGHRVEKLFF. The CDR3 region has the DNA TGTGCCAGCACTGCGGGACATCGTGTGGAAAAACTGTTTTTT.

This chain uses TRBV5-1 with TRBJ1-1; 8 bases are a match to TRBD1. CDR1 and CDR2 from the germline V gene are SGHRS and YFSETQ. The V gene end was trimmed by 0 bases and the J gene end by 4 bases; junction bases not matched to a gene: 5. The CDR3 is made up of 15 amino acids. The CDR3 nucleotides are TGCGCCAGCAGCTTGGAGTTTACAGGGGGCACTGAAGCTTTCTTT. As protein: CASSLEFTGGTEAFF.